The rows below give T cell receptor beta chains drawn from one sample of a study of blood T cell repertoires in COVID-19. Sequenced by immunoSEQ multiplex PCR; TCRdb stores in-frame clones only, minus some. The sample records 150,000 to 200,000 clones, 80% to 90% being singletons. The sequencing input was peripheral blood. The receptors shown here come from a woman between 65 and 79 years old with COVID-19, enrolled during active disease. The CDR3 runs from the conserved cysteine through the conserved F or W. A D gene is named only where the DNA matches it firmly. Clone size is given for some rows only: seen once, a few or many times, or a class if the clone is expanded.

J gene	clone size	V gene	D gene	CDR3 DNA	CDR3 protein
TRBJ2-5	NA	TRBV7-2	TRBD2	TGTGCCAGCAGCTTAGGTAGCGGGAGGGCGAGGGAGACCCAGTACTTC	CASSLGSGRARETQYF
TRBJ2-3	NA	TRBV27	TRBD2	TGTGCCAGCAGTTTCGGCGGGAGTTCAGATACGCAGTATTTT	CASSFGGSSDTQYF
TRBJ2-7	NA	TRBV24-1	TRBD1	TGTGCCACCAGTGATTTGGGGACAGGTACCTACGAGCAGTACTTC	CATSDLGTGTYEQYF
TRBJ1-6	few	TRBV12-3/TRBV12-4	NA	TGTGCCAGCAGCCTACAGGGTGGACCCCTCCACTTT	CASSLQGGPLHF
TRBJ2-3	NA	TRBV7-9	NA	TGTGCCAGCAGCTTAGAAGGCAGCGGGACAGATACGCAGTATTTT	CASSLEGSGTDTQYF
TRBJ2-2	few	TRBV10-3	NA	TGTGCCTCGTTGGGCTTTTCCGGGGAGCTGTTTTTT	CASLGFSGELFF
TRBJ2-2	NA	TRBV5-5	NA	TGTGCCAGCCTCCTTTCCGGGGAGCTGTTTTTT	CASLLSGELFF
TRBJ1-4	NA	TRBV30	NA	TGTGCCTGGAGTGCGAGGGCGAGACTGTTTTTT	CAWSARARLFF
TRBJ2-2	NA	TRBV18	TRBD1	TGTGCCAGCTCACGACAGGGGGCTCCGGACGGGGAGCTGTTTTTT	CASSRQGAPDGELFF
TRBJ1-2	NA	TRBV7-3	TRBD1	TGTGCCAGCAGCTTAATCGTGCAGGGGGACTACACCTTC	CASSLIVQGDYTF
TRBJ2-7	NA	TRBV6-2/TRBV6-3	NA	TGTGCCAGCAGTTATCGGCTGGGAGGCCAAACCTACGAGCAGTACTTC	CASSYRLGGQTYEQYF
TRBJ2-1	few	TRBV7-3	TRBD2	TGTGCCAGCAGCTTAATGGAGACTAGCGGGAGGTGGTTCTTC	CASSLMETSGRWFF
TRBJ2-3	once	TRBV6-2/TRBV6-3	TRBD1	TGTGCCAGCAGTTACCAGGACAGGTCCACAGATACGCAGTATTTT	CASSYQDRSTDTQYF
TRBJ2-1	NA	TRBV18	NA	TGTGCCAGCTCGGCTTACCCCAGGGCTAGCTCCTACAATGAGCAGTTCTTC	CASSAYPRASSYNEQFF
TRBJ1-5	NA	TRBV7-9	NA	TGTGCCAGCAGCTCGACAGATATGTATCAGCCCCAGCATTTT	CASSSTDMYQPQHF
TRBJ1-5	NA	TRBV3-1/TRBV3-2	NA	TGTGCCAGCAGCCAAGCAACTCGGCAGCCCCAGCATTTT	CASSQATRQPQHF
TRBJ2-7	few	TRBV18	TRBD1	TGTGCCAGCTCACGAACCGGGACAGGCATCGAGCAGTACTTC	CASSRTGTGIEQYF
TRBJ2-7	NA	TRBV5-1	TRBD1	TGCGCCAGCAGCTTTGAAGGGACAGCCAGCTACGAGCAGTACTTC	CASSFEGTASYEQYF
TRBJ1-4	NA	TRBV27	NA	TGTGCCAGCAGTTTAGCAGGCGCTGTGGGTGAAAAACTGTTTTTT	CASSLAGAVGEKLFF
TRBJ2-1	NA	TRBV30	NA	TGTGCCTGCCGCCAGGTTTTGGGTGAGCAGTTCTTC	CACRQVLGEQFF
TRBJ1-2	NA	TRBV19	TRBD1	TGTGCCTCTACTCAGGGGGTCGGCTACACCTTC	CASTQGVGYTF
TRBJ1-5	few	TRBV21-1	NA	TGTGCCAGCAGCCGTCCTAGGGACAGGGGGAGCAATCAGCCCCAGCATTTT	CASSRPRDRGSNQPQHF
TRBJ2-3	NA	TRBV4-1	NA	TGCGCCAGCAGCCAAGTGGCGGCCACAGATACGCAGTATTTT	CASSQVAATDTQYF
TRBJ1-6	NA	TRBV28	NA	TGTGCCAGCAGACGACATGGGTCTGATTCACCCCTCCACTTT	CASRRHGSDSPLHF
TRBJ2-5	once	TRBV19	TRBD2	TGTGCCAGTAGGCGTAAGGGACTAGCGGGGGACCAAGAGACCCAGTACTTC	CASRRKGLAGDQETQYF
TRBJ1-2	NA	TRBV9	TRBD1	TGTGCCAGCAGCTACGGACAGGGGACCCCCTATGGCTACACCTTC	CASSYGQGTPYGYTF